A selection of T cell receptor beta chains follows, all from one sample in a study of cytomegalovirus exposure and HLA in healthy donors. Here immunoSEQ multiplex PCR was the method, and the copy in TCRdb shows in-frame clones only, minus some. The table shows roughly 200,000 clones, with around 78% occurring only once. Material for sequencing was PBMCs. The receptors here all came from a young woman in good health and CMV-seropositive. The CDR3 runs from the conserved cysteine through the conserved F or W. D genes are given only for firm matches. Where a row states a size, it is once, few, many or the class of an expanded clone; other rows omit it.

d_gene: TRBD2
v_gene: TRBV27
j_gene: TRBJ2-5
abundance: -
CDR3aa: CASSPIAGEETQYF
CDR3nt: TGTGCCAGCAGTCCCATAGCGGGGGAAGAGACCCAGTACTTC

d_gene: TRBD1
v_gene: TRBV5-5
j_gene: TRBJ2-3
abundance: -
CDR3aa: CASSYRQGVDTQYF
CDR3nt: TGTGCCAGCAGCTACAGACAGGGCGTCGATACGCAGTATTTT

d_gene: -
v_gene: TRBV2
j_gene: TRBJ1-1
abundance: -
CDR3aa: CASSSTGSTEAFF
CDR3nt: TGTGCCAGCAGTTCCACAGGGAGCACTGAAGCTTTCTTT

d_gene: TRBD1
v_gene: TRBV4-2
j_gene: TRBJ1-2
abundance: -
CDR3aa: CASSQTGGVSDGYTF
CDR3nt: TGTGCCAGCAGCCAAACAGGGGGCGTTTCGGATGGCTACACCTTC

d_gene: -
v_gene: TRBV30
j_gene: TRBJ1-2
abundance: -
CDR3aa: CAWSTKAENNYGYTF
CDR3nt: TGTGCCTGGAGTACGAAGGCGGAGAATAACTATGGCTACACCTTC

d_gene: -
v_gene: TRBV7-7
j_gene: TRBJ2-7
abundance: -
CDR3aa: CASSLSTGGGYEQYF
CDR3nt: TGTGCTAGCAGCTTATCTACAGGGGGGGGATACGAGCAGTACTTC

d_gene: -
v_gene: TRBV10-1
j_gene: TRBJ2-2
abundance: -
CDR3aa: CASSVGGELFF
CDR3nt: TGCGCCAGCTCGGTCGGCGGGGAGCTGTTTTTT

d_gene: -
v_gene: TRBV6-1
j_gene: TRBJ1-6
abundance: -
CDR3aa: CASTEGGYNSPLHF
CDR3nt: TGTGCCAGCACCGAGGGGGGGTATAATTCACCCCTCCACTTT

d_gene: -
v_gene: TRBV7-3
j_gene: TRBJ2-7
abundance: -
CDR3aa: CASSPSGSSYEQYF
CDR3nt: TGTGCCAGCAGCCCAAGCGGGTCCTCCTACGAGCAGTACTTC

d_gene: TRBD1
v_gene: TRBV30
j_gene: TRBJ2-7
abundance: -
CDR3aa: CAWSPGTGVSEQYF
CDR3nt: TGTGCCTGGAGTCCTGGGACAGGGGTGTCCGAGCAGTACTTC

d_gene: TRBD2
v_gene: TRBV28
j_gene: TRBJ2-7
abundance: -
CDR3aa: CASSLWLTSGTKEQYF
CDR3nt: TGTGCCAGCAGTTTATGGTTGACTAGCGGGACGAAGGAGCAGTACTTC

d_gene: TRBD1
v_gene: TRBV5-6
j_gene: TRBJ2-2
abundance: -
CDR3aa: CASSWGTGYHGTGELFF
CDR3nt: TGTGCCAGCAGCTGGGGGACAGGGTACCATGGCACCGGGGAGCTGTTTTTT

d_gene: -
v_gene: TRBV27
j_gene: TRBJ1-2
abundance: -
CDR3aa: CASSWGGGYGYTF
CDR3nt: TGTGCCAGCAGTTGGGGAGGAGGGTATGGCTACACCTTC

d_gene: -
v_gene: TRBV6-5
j_gene: TRBJ1-5
abundance: -
CDR3aa: CASSIDRNSNQPQHF
CDR3nt: TGTGCCAGCAGCATCGACAGGAATAGCAATCAGCCCCAGCATTTT

d_gene: -
v_gene: TRBV18
j_gene: TRBJ1-2
abundance: once
CDR3aa: CASSPTRDGYGYTF
CDR3nt: TGTGCCAGCTCACCCACCCGCGATGGCTATGGCTACACCTTC

d_gene: TRBD1
v_gene: TRBV5-6
j_gene: TRBJ2-7
abundance: once
CDR3aa: CASSRQGPVYEQYF
CDR3nt: TGTGCCAGCAGCCGACAGGGGCCTGTCTACGAGCAGTACTTC

d_gene: TRBD1
v_gene: TRBV28
j_gene: TRBJ2-2
abundance: -
CDR3aa: CASSSHPGTGRYGELFF
CDR3nt: TGTGCCAGCAGTTCACATCCCGGGACAGGGAGGTATGGTGAGCTGTTTTTT

d_gene: -
v_gene: TRBV7-9
j_gene: TRBJ2-1
abundance: -
CDR3aa: CASSPKMFDRGNEQFF
CDR3nt: TGTGCCAGCAGCCCGAAAATGTTTGACCGCGGGAATGAGCAGTTCTTC

d_gene: -
v_gene: TRBV6-5
j_gene: TRBJ2-1
abundance: -
CDR3aa: CASSYSKGGLEQFF
CDR3nt: TGTGCCAGCAGTTACTCGAAGGGAGGACTGGAGCAGTTCTTC

d_gene: -
v_gene: TRBV30
j_gene: TRBJ1-2
abundance: -
CDR3aa: CAWRGGGLTRMDGYTF
CDR3nt: TGTGCCTGGAGGGGAGGGGGGTTGACCCGGATGGATGGCTACACCTTC

d_gene: -
v_gene: TRBV29-1
j_gene: TRBJ1-1
abundance: -
CDR3aa: CSVAQGGTEAFF
CDR3nt: TGCAGCGTTGCACAGGGTGGGACTGAAGCTTTCTTT

d_gene: -
v_gene: TRBV15
j_gene: TRBJ2-5
abundance: -
CDR3aa: CATSTGSGAETQYF
CDR3nt: TGTGCCACCAGCACCGGATCAGGGGCAGAGACCCAGTACTTC

d_gene: -
v_gene: TRBV19
j_gene: TRBJ1-3
abundance: -
CDR3aa: CASSRSMSSGNTIYF
CDR3nt: TGTGCCAGTAGTAGGTCGATGAGCTCTGGAAACACCATATATTTT

d_gene: TRBD1
v_gene: TRBV29-1
j_gene: TRBJ2-1
abundance: -
CDR3aa: CSVEDQTRGLYNEQFF
CDR3nt: TGCAGCGTTGAAGACCAGACCAGGGGGCTCTACAATGAGCAGTTCTTC

d_gene: -
v_gene: TRBV5-4
j_gene: TRBJ1-1
abundance: -
CDR3aa: CASRQVPLNTEAFF
CDR3nt: TGTGCCAGCCGCCAGGTGCCGCTGAACACTGAAGCTTTCTTT

d_gene: -
v_gene: TRBV2
j_gene: TRBJ2-7
abundance: -
CDR3aa: CASSEAMDREGDEQYF
CDR3nt: TGTGCCAGCAGTGAAGCCATGGACAGGGAGGGGGACGAGCAGTACTTC

d_gene: -
v_gene: TRBV19
j_gene: TRBJ2-5
abundance: -
CDR3aa: CASSEQGFGETQYF
CDR3nt: TGTGCCAGTAGTGAACAGGGCTTTGGGGAGACCCAGTACTTC

d_gene: -
v_gene: TRBV29-1
j_gene: TRBJ2-3
abundance: -
CDR3aa: CSVDLGSRVYGTDTQYF
CDR3nt: TGCAGCGTTGACCTAGGCAGCAGAGTCTACGGCACAGATACGCAGTATTTT

d_gene: -
v_gene: TRBV7-8
j_gene: TRBJ2-7
abundance: -
CDR3aa: CASSLGGSAYEQYF
CDR3nt: TGTGCCAGCAGCTTAGGAGGGTCGGCATACGAGCAGTACTTC

d_gene: TRBD2
v_gene: TRBV7-2
j_gene: TRBJ2-5
abundance: -
CDR3aa: CASSPAGGGETQYF
CDR3nt: TGTGCCAGCAGCCCGGCCGGGGGGGGAGAGACCCAGTACTTC

d_gene: -
v_gene: TRBV30
j_gene: TRBJ1-5
abundance: -
CDR3aa: CASGNQPQHF
CDR3nt: TGTGCCTCCGGGAATCAGCCCCAGCATTTT